The next 27 T cell receptor beta chains were all read from a single sample in a study of CD8 T cells in Susac syndrome. RNA, at about 0.45 to 1 ug, was reverse transcribed with random hexamers. MiXCR, run by TCRdb on the immunoSEQ multiplex PCR reads, gives a single entry per CDR3 protein. The data show 150,000 to 200,000 distinct CDR3 sequences, around 93% seen once. Sequencing input: CD4+ T cells from PBMCs. All receptors derive from a human donor in good health.

The rearrangement joins TRBV19 to TRBJ2-2; D perhaps matches TRBD1 (6 bases). This CDR3 comprises 16 residues. Germline CDR1 and CDR2: LNHDA and SQIVND (reference sequence). Between the trimmed V and J ends, which lost 4 bases and 2 bases, there was a span of 14 bases. The CDR3 bases are TGTGCCAGTAGTAGGGGGTCAGGGGTAAACACCGGGGAGCTGTTTTTT. Its protein product is CASSRGSGVNTGELFF.

The rearrangement joins TRBV6-1 to TRBJ1-3; D is uncertain. Germline values: CDR1 MNHNS, CDR2 SASEGT. CDR3 length: 15 residues. Trimming took 7 bases from V and 4 from J, leaving 17 bases between them. CDR3 region: CASTPLAEVGNTIYF. In DNA, the CDR3 is TGTGCCAGCACCCCCCTGGCGGAGGTAGGAAACACCATATATTTT.

The chain is built from TRBV29-1 and TRBJ1-5, with D possibly matching TRBD1 (5 bases). The CDR3 contains 13 residues. Germline V gene lookup returns CDR1 SQVTM and CDR2 ANQGSEA. V was cut by 4 bases and J by 2 bases, with 9 bases left in between. CDR3 loop: CSVAREGNQPQHF. The CDR3 nucleotides read TGCAGCGTTGCCAGGGAGGGCAATCAGCCCCAGCATTTT.

This sequence joins TRBV20-1 and TRBJ1-2, with TRBD1 as a possible D gene (5 bases). This CDR3 spans 14 amino acids. Germline V CDR1 and CDR2: DFQATT, SNEGSKA (reference sequence). V shed 5 bases and J shed 4 bases, with 17 bases lying between them. CDR3 residues: CSALTEHSTYGYTF. CDR3 DNA sequence: TGCAGTGCTTTGACAGAACACTCCACCTATGGCTACACCTTC.

The chain couples TRBV24-1 to TRBJ2-2; 10 bases are shared with TRBD1. Germline V lookup: CDR1 KGHDR, CDR2 SFDVKD. The CDR3 length is 16 residues. V lost 6 bases and J lost 6; bases outside the gene matches: 9. CDR3 DNA: TGTGCCACCAGTACTAGACAGGGGGCGTATTCCGGGGAGCTGTTTTTT. It encodes CATSTRQGAYSGELFF.

The V gene is TRBV5-1, the J gene TRBJ2-1; no clear D gene. The CDR3 loop spans 16 amino acids. Germline loops: CDR1 SGHRS, CDR2 YFSETQ. V shed 2 bases and J shed 8 bases, with 20 bases lying between them. The CDR3 DNA is TGCGCCAGCAGCTTATCTTCATCCACTCAGAGCTATGAGCAGTTCTTC. Translating it yields CASSLSSSTQSYEQFF. The full variable domain, its missing parts supplied by reference TRBV5-1 and TRBJ2-1, is KAGVTQTPRYLIKTRGQQVTLSCSPISGHRSVSWYQQTPGQGLQFLFEYFSETQRNKGNFPGRFSGRQFSNSRSEMNVSTLELGDSALYLCASSLSSSTQSYEQFFGPGTRLTVL.

The V gene is TRBV2, the J gene TRBJ1-1; D is possibly TRBD1 (5 bases). V was cut by 5 bases and J by 6 bases, with 22 bases left in between. The CDR3 length is 16 residues. The germline CDR1 and CDR2 sequences are SNHLY and FYNNEI. CDR3 sequence reads: CASSSFTGTGGAEAFF. The DNA for the CDR3 is TGTGCCAGCAGTTCTTTTACCGGGACCGGTGGCGCTGAAGCTTTCTTT.

The chain employs TRBV12-3 or TRBV12-4 and TRBJ2-2; a weak D match, TRBD1 (6 bases). Between the trimmed V and J ends, which lost 10 bases and 7 bases, there was a span of 13 bases. This CDR3 spans 12 amino acids. CDR3 amino acids: CANTRGGGELFF. The CDR3 DNA is TGTGCCAACACGAGAGGGGGCGGGGAGCTGTTTTTT.

This chain uses TRBV6-6 with TRBJ2-3; D unclear. Germline values: CDR1 MNHNY, CDR2 SVGAGI (reference sequence). This CDR3 is 11 amino acids long. V was shortened by 4 bases and J by 6 bases, with 5 bases between the two germline ends. The CDR3 region is CASSSLDTQYF. For the CDR3, the DNA is TGTGCCAGCAGTTCGCTGGATACGCAGTATTTT.

This clonotype has just a few counts. The genes are TRBV5-1 and TRBJ1-5; TRBD1 aligns across 10 bases. Looked up from germline, CDR1 is SGHRS and CDR2 is YFSETQ. The CDR3 is made up of 16 amino acids. The J segment lost 2 bases and the V segment lost 0 bases, leaving 2 bases of the junction unmatched. CDR3 DNA sequence: TGCGCCAGCAGCTTGGATGGACAGGGGGGCAATCAGCCCCAGCATTTT. Protein: CASSLDGQGGNQPQHF.

V is TRBV20-1 and J is TRBJ2-5; D gene unclear. The CDR3 has 11 residues. Germline assignment: CDR1 DFQATT and CDR2 SNEGSKA (reference sequence). Trimming shortened V by 6 bases and J by 4 bases, and 9 bases separated the two germline ends. The CDR3 spells CSASPRETQYF. Written as DNA, the CDR3 is TGCAGTGCCTCGCCGAGAGAGACCCAGTACTTC.

The V and J genes are TRBV12-3 or TRBV12-4 and TRBJ2-2, with 8 bases aligning to TRBD2. The CDR3 length is 15 residues. V was clipped by 5 bases and J by 3 bases; unmatched bases: 5. The CDR3 reads CASSRGGPDTGELFF. Written as DNA, the CDR3 is TGTGCCAGCAGTCGCGGGGGGCCAGACACCGGGGAGCTGTTTTTT.

In its sample, this clonotype was seen once. V gene TRBV7-2 combines with J gene TRBJ1-1, with 10 nucleotides matching TRBD1. The CDR3 spans 14 residues. In germline, CDR1 is SGHTA, CDR2 FQGNSA. Germline trimming cut 5 bases from V and 4 bases from J; bases unmatched to any gene: 4. CDR3 region: CASSRDRGLTEAFF. As DNA, the CDR3 is TGTGCCAGCAGCCGGGACAGGGGACTCACTGAAGCTTTCTTT.

This chain connects TRBV5-1 to TRBJ2-5, with 8 bases matching TRBD1. Trimming at V came to 1 base and at J to 5 bases, leaving 13 bases not matched to a gene. CDR1 SGHRS and CDR2 YFSETQ come from the germline V gene. CDR3 length equals 17 residues. The CDR3 is CASSLPQRTGKAETQYF. As DNA, the CDR3 is TGCGCCAGCAGCTTGCCCCAGAGGACAGGGAAGGCGGAGACCCAGTACTTC.

The rearrangement links TRBV7-2 to TRBJ1-2; the D is unclear. The CDR3 is 11 residues long. Germline V gives CDR1 SGHTA, CDR2 FQGNSA. V was pared by 5 bases and J by 5 bases, with 6 bases between. The CDR3 DNA is TGTGCCAGCAGCCAAGAATATGGCTACACCTTC. Amino acids: CASSQEYGYTF.

The V gene is TRBV7-2, the J gene TRBJ2-3; D is uncertain. Germline V gene data show CDR1 as SGHTA and CDR2 as FQGNSA. V was clipped by 5 bases and J by 4 bases, with 13 bases between them. This CDR3 is 14 amino acids long. Here the CDR3 reads CASSPRQGSDTQYF. DNA for the CDR3: TGTGCCAGCAGCCCGAGGCAAGGATCAGATACGCAGTATTTT.

The gene calls are TRBV29-1 and TRBJ1-1, with no clear D. Per germline, CDR1 SQVTM and CDR2 ANQGSEA. The CDR3 runs to 10 residues. V was shortened by 8 bases and J by 7 bases, with 11 bases between the two germline ends. As DNA, the CDR3 is TGCAGCCCGACTGTTGTTGAAGCTTTCTTT. Amino acid sequence: CSPTVVEAFF.

This rearrangement joins TRBV29-1 to TRBJ1-2; D is unclear. CDR3 length: 10 residues. Germline-derived CDR1 and CDR2 are SQVTM and ANQGSEA. The V end was cut by 7 bases, the J end by 8 bases, with 11 bases between. This chain's CDR3 is CSAENNGYTF. CDR3 coding DNA: TGCAGCGCCGAAAATAACGGCTACACCTTC.

The chain is built from TRBV20-1 and TRBJ1-2; D might be TRBD1 (5 bases). Germline CDR1 reads DFQATT; CDR2 reads SNEGSKA (reference sequence). CDR3 length: 15 residues. Trimming removed 3 bases from V and 8 bases from J, with 22 bases in between. CDR3 nucleotides: TGCAGTGCTAGTGGGTCAGGCCCGACTAAGGGGGGCTACACCTTC. Its protein is CSASGSGPTKGGYTF.

The rearrangement uses TRBV30 and TRBJ1-2, with D maybe TRBD1 (5 bases). The V end lost 2 bases, the J end lost 5 bases, and 15 bases lay between the germline ends. Germline-derived CDR1 and CDR2 are GTSNPN and SVGIG (reference sequence). The CDR3 is 14 amino acids. The DNA of the CDR3 is TGTGCCTGGAGTATTAGGGGATTAGGATATGGCTACACCTTC. Protein: CAWSIRGLGYGYTF.

The rearrangement uses TRBV19 and TRBJ2-6; 7 bases are a match to TRBD1. The CDR3 extends over 14 amino acids. Trimming removed 10 bases from V and 1 base from J; junction bases left unmatched: 4. Germline CDR1 reads LNHDA; CDR2 reads SQIVND (reference sequence). As DNA, the CDR3 is TGTGCCACCCGACAGGGTTCTGGGGCCAACGTCCTGACTTTC. Its translation: CATRQGSGANVLTF.

This clonotype was seen only a few times. V gene TRBV9 combines with J gene TRBJ2-2; the match to TRBD1 covers 9 bases. The CDR3 contains 17 residues. CDR1 is SGDLS, CDR2 YYNGEE, per germline. V lost 0 bases to trimming and J lost 2 bases; unmatched junction nucleotides: 5. The CDR3 loop reads CASSVGTGGRNTGELFF. The CDR3 bases are TGTGCCAGCAGCGTAGGCACAGGGGGCCGAAACACCGGGGAGCTGTTTTTT.

This chain uses TRBV12-3 or TRBV12-4 with TRBJ2-5; a weak D match, TRBD2 (6 bases). The CDR3 totals 16 residues. Trimming left V 6 bases short and J 9 bases short, with 26 bases between. The CDR3 reads CASSFSISGSTEAQYF. For the CDR3, the DNA is TGTGCCAGCAGCTTCTCGATTAGCGGTTCAACCGAGGCCCAGTACTTC.

This chain joins TRBV29-1 and TRBJ2-4; tentative D call: TRBD2 (6 bases). Trimming removed 3 bases from V and 0 bases from J, with 9 bases in between. Germline CDR1 and CDR2: SQVTM and ANQGSEA. This CDR3 comprises 14 residues. The CDR3 reads CSVEGLPAKNIQYF. The CDR3 DNA sequence: TGCAGCGTTGAGGGACTCCCAGCCAAAAACATTCAGTACTTC.

This sequence joins TRBV28 and TRBJ1-2; D gene ambiguous. Trimming shortened V by 4 bases and J by 8 bases, and 14 bases separated the two germline ends. The CDR3 extends over 13 amino acids. The germline V gene encodes CDR1 MDHEN and CDR2 SYDVKM. The CDR3 DNA sequence: TGTGCCAGCAGTTCCCCCGGACGGATAGGCTACACCTTC. Protein sequence: CASSSPGRIGYTF.

The genes are TRBV3-1 and TRBJ2-7; 11 bases align to TRBD2. Germline CDR1 LGHDT, CDR2 YNNKEL (reference sequence). Trimming at V came to 4 bases and at J to 6 bases, leaving 5 bases not matched to a gene. The length of the CDR3 is 14 residues. The CDR3 sequence is CASSRVAGGTEQYF. CDR3 DNA sequence: TGTGCCAGCAGCCGAGTAGCGGGGGGGACCGAGCAGTACTTC.

V is TRBV9 and J is TRBJ2-1, with TRBD2 as a possible D gene (6 bases). Germline V CDR1 and CDR2: SGDLS, YYNGEE. The CDR3 spans 13 residues. Trimming removed 0 bases at V and 12 bases at J, with 13 bases between. This CDR3 reads CASSVAVGGVQFF. Here the CDR3 DNA reads TGTGCCAGCAGCGTAGCTGTGGGGGGAGTGCAGTTCTTC. Combining the CDR3 with reference TRBV9 and TRBJ2-1 gives the whole variable domain DSGVTQTPKHLITATGQRVTLRCSPRSGDLSVYWYQQSLDQGLQFLIQYYNGEERAKGNILERFSAQQFPDLHSELNLSSLELGDSALYFCASSVAVGGVQFFGPGTRLTVL.